This TCR beta chain was sequenced in a study of CD8 T cells in Susac syndrome (dated by TCRdb to between 2019 and 2020). General notes on the study: Of the Susac syndrome patients who were sequenced, eight were in clinical remission while six had clinically active disease. The study used repertoire sequencing to test whether antigen drove CD8+ T cell activation and differentiation in Susac syndrome. At the time of blood withdrawal, Susac syndrome patients were either therapy-naive, taking corticosteroids (with some also receiving IVIg), or on IVIg alone. CD8+ T cell repertoire clonality was compared between about 12 healthy donors, some 14 Susac syndrome patients and approximately 16 multiple sclerosis patients. Findings and caveats that apply to the study as a whole: The TCR sequencing and HLA analysis was acknowledged to have included a relatively small number of individuals. Susac syndrome CD8+ repertoires showed clonal expansion, highest in CD8+ TEMRA cells and greater in clinically active than remitting patients. More than 15 Susac-specific public clones were identified in the total CD8+ repertoire, and several Susac-specific public clones were identified in the CD8+ TEMRA repertoire.

Peripheral blood CD8+ and CD4+ T cells from healthy donors, Susac syndrome patients and multiple sclerosis patients were profiled using high-throughput TCR beta sequencing. The Susac syndrome patients fulfilled recently defined diagnostic criteria for either definite or probable disease. Bulk CD8+ and CD4+ T cells were purified by magnetic negative isolation, whereas CD8+ TEMRA cells were enriched by FACS. Blood was collected in EDTA tubes and processed within 24 hours, with PBMCs isolated through density gradient centrifugation. PBMCs intended for TCR sequencing were cryopreserved in liquid nitrogen and thawed later in a water bath at 37 degrees C. The sorted or isolated CD4+, CD8+ and CD8+ TEMRA cells had a purity of 90% or higher. From the germline V gene (reference sequence), CDR1 is SEHNR and CDR2 is FQNEAQ. V loses 5 bases, J loses 2 bases, and the germline ends lie 10 bases apart. The CDR3 starts with the cysteine, ends with the phenylalanine, and has 13 residues. The entry retains the CDR3 DNA only, 39 bases that are in frame from base 1.

Turning to this clonotype: Its antigen is currently not known. The sample holds no much larger clone one base away, and base qualities are not on file.

RNA was extracted with the RNeasy kit and roughly 0.45 to 1 ug was reverse transcribed using random hexamers. The immunoSEQ multiplex PCR assay, covering 54 Vbeta and 13 Jbeta segments, was used to amplify TCR beta CDR3 regions. To correct PCR amplification bias, a synthetic template baseline was used for both primer optimization and computational correction. The source study handled its data this way. Reads were annotated to V, D and J genes according to IMGT and were analyzed with immunoSEQ Analyzer, with only productive sequences retained. Clonality was calculated as one minus the Shannon entropy normalized by log2 of the number of productive unique sequences. For each patient and control, public and private clones were evaluated among the 100 most prevalent clones. A clone was defined as Susac-specific if it was absent from the healthy and MS cohorts, from roughly 1,000 published viral clones and from other ImmuneACCESS disease sequences. TCRdb trimmed public reads at Q25 via fastp, called clones via MiXCR and kept in-frame beta chains. Records with the same CDR3 protein are collapsed into one entry carrying the most frequent genes and DNA. Clone size and V and J calls follow TCRdb, not the original study. Recorded for this sample are approximately 190,000 distinct CDR3 sequences; about 95% of them occurred a single time. The top ten clones comprise roughly 0.15% of the sample.

The sequence links TRBV7-9 to TRBJ2-7; too little of a D gene remains to name it. The sample taken for sequencing was CD8+ T cells from PBMCs. This receptor was obtained from a human donor with Susac syndrome. The CDR3 region: CASSPIGAYEQYF. The nucleotides read TGTGCCAGCAGCCCCATTGGGGCCTACGAGCAGTACTTC.